The 20 T cell receptor beta chains reported below all come from one sample, sequenced in a study of T cell responses to AZD1222 COVID-19 vaccine. The method was immunoSEQ multiplex PCR; TCRdb's version includes in-frame clones alone and lacks a portion of them. The sample carries 180,000 or so clones, 92% recorded once. The material was peripheral blood, obtained 28 days after the second AZD1222 dose. These receptor sequences come from an adult who received the AZD1222 COVID-19 vaccine.

The chain employs TRBV7-8 and TRBJ2-1, with a weak D call TRBD1 (6 bases). V lost 6 bases to trimming and J lost 2 bases, with 14 bases between them. This CDR3 is 15 amino acids long. Germline V gene data show CDR1 as SGHVS and CDR2 as FQNEAQ. The CDR3 protein is CASRPPRTAYNEQFF. In DNA, the CDR3 is TGTGCCAGCAGACCCCCCCGGACAGCCTACAATGAGCAGTTCTTC.

The V call is TRBV15, the J call TRBJ2-1; D is possibly TRBD1 (5 bases). The CDR3 sequence is 14 residues long. V lost 6 bases, J lost 7 bases, and 16 bases lay in between. Germline CDR1 LNHNV, CDR2 YYDKDF (reference sequence). The CDR3 coding sequence is TGTGCCACCAGTCAAGGGGCGCAGGTAAATGAGCAGTTCTTC. This encodes CATSQGAQVNEQFF.

This chain joins TRBV14 and TRBJ2-3; D is undetermined. This CDR3 spans 15 amino acids. Per germline, CDR1 SGHDN and CDR2 FVKESK. Trimming left V 4 bases short and J 4 bases short, with 15 bases between. The CDR3, as DNA: TGTGCCAGCAGCCCTTTCCTCGGAAGGTCAGATACGCAGTATTTT. Its translation is CASSPFLGRSDTQYF.

The chain recombines TRBV11-2 with TRBJ2-3; 9 nucleotides agree with TRBD2. The CDR3 runs to 17 residues. CDR1 and CDR2 from the germline V gene are SGHAT and FQNNGV. With V trimmed by 1 base and J by 5 bases, 10 bases remained unmatched. CDR3 region: CASSLGWAGGLEDTQYF. The CDR3 coding sequence is TGTGCCAGCAGCTTAGGATGGGCGGGGGGGCTGGAAGATACGCAGTATTTT.

The genes are TRBV19 and TRBJ1-6; 7 bases match TRBD1. Unmatched junction bases numbered 6, after V lost 1 base and J lost 9 bases. Germline V CDR1 and CDR2: LNHDA, SQIVND (reference sequence). The CDR3 length is 15 residues. CDR3 amino acids: CASSIVRQGGSPLHF. The CDR3 DNA reads as TGTGCCAGTAGTATAGTACGGCAGGGGGGTTCACCCCTCCACTTT.

The chain carries TRBV20-1 and TRBJ2-7, with D maybe TRBD1 (5 bases). Germline assignment: CDR1 DFQATT and CDR2 SNEGSKA (reference sequence). Trimming shortened V by 2 bases and J by 4 bases, and 6 bases separated the two germline ends. This CDR3 has 11 amino acids. CDR3 sequence reads: CSARQGYEQYF. The CDR3 DNA follows: TGCAGTGCTAGACAGGGTTACGAGCAGTACTTC.

The chain carries TRBV27 and TRBJ1-2, with 10 bases aligning to TRBD1. CDR1 is MNHEY, CDR2 SMNVEV, per germline (reference sequence). The CDR3 spans 12 residues. Trimming cost V 6 bases and J 10 bases; bases outside gene matches: 5. CDR3 in DNA: TGTGCCAGCAGACCCGGGACAGGGGTCTACACCTTC. Translated: CASRPGTGVYTF.

V and J are TRBV2 and TRBJ2-3; D is unresolved. The CDR3 spans 14 residues. The germline V gene encodes CDR1 SNHLY and CDR2 FYNNEI. Trimming pared 6 bases from V and 2 bases from J, leaving 12 bases between. The CDR3, as DNA: TGTGCCAGCAGAGTGGAAACTGCCACAGATACGCAGTATTTT. This codes for CASRVETATDTQYF.

The chain employs TRBV18 and TRBJ1-2; the D gene is possibly TRBD1 (5 bases). The V and J ends lost 3 bases and 4 bases respectively, with 15 bases between them. Germline CDR1 KGHSH, CDR2 LQKENI. CDR3 length: 15 residues. CDR3 bases: TGTGCCAGCTCACCCCAGGGCCCGGGTAGCTATGGCTACACCTTC. Its translation is CASSPQGPGSYGYTF.

The chain uses TRBV10-2 and TRBJ2-1; no definite D call. This CDR3 spans 14 amino acids. Germline V gives CDR1 WSHSY, CDR2 SAAADI. Trimming pared 3 bases from V and 5 bases from J, leaving 11 bases between. This CDR3 reads CASSDGSQDNEQFF. In DNA form, the CDR3 reads TGCGCCAGCAGTGATGGCAGCCAGGACAATGAGCAGTTCTTC.

This clone has a single count. The rearrangement joins TRBV19 to TRBJ1-5, with D hard to call. The length of the CDR3 is 15 residues. CDR1 and CDR2 from the germline V gene are LNHDA and SQIVND (reference sequence). The V end was cut by 0 bases, the J end by 5 bases, with 11 bases between. The CDR3 nucleotides read TGTGCCAGTAGTATAGACTCCAACAGAGATCAGCCCCAGCATTTT. This sequence encodes CASSIDSNRDQPQHF.

The rearrangement uses TRBV5-4 and TRBJ2-3; D uncertain. CDR1 and CDR2 from the germline V gene are SGHNT and YYREEE (reference sequence). The CDR3 contains 16 residues. The V end was cut by 0 bases, the J end by 0 bases, with 11 bases between. CDR3 sequence (DNA): TGTGCCAGCAGCTTGGGCAGTGCAACTAGCACAGATACGCAGTATTTT. Protein product: CASSLGSATSTDTQYF.

This clone was observed a handful of times. The CDR3 DNA reads TGCAGTGCTAGCGGGCCAAAGACCCAGTACTTC. Encoded protein: CSASGPKTQYF. This chain joins TRBV20-1 and TRBJ2-5; D unclear. CDR1 and CDR2 from the germline V gene are DFQATT and SNEGSKA (reference sequence). With 3 bases removed from V and 6 bases from J, the gap between germline ends came to 8 bases. This CDR3 spans 11 amino acids.

The genes are TRBV7-9 and TRBJ1-1; D gene ambiguous. The V and J ends lost 5 bases and 0 bases respectively, with 4 bases between them. Germline V gene lookup returns CDR1 SEHNR and CDR2 FQNEAQ (reference sequence). The CDR3 has 12 residues. CDR3 nucleotide sequence: TGTGCCAGCAGCCACGTGAACACTGAAGCTTTCTTT. It encodes CASSHVNTEAFF.

The chain carries TRBV4-3 and TRBJ2-7; 9 nucleotides align to TRBD2. The germline V gene encodes CDR1 LGHNA and CDR2 YSLEER. The CDR3 has 19 amino acids. V gave up 2 bases and J gave up 5 bases; unmatched junction bases: 19. This CDR3 is CASSQTWGPLAGEYHEQYF. Written as DNA, the CDR3 is TGCGCCAGCAGCCAAACATGGGGCCCCTTAGCGGGAGAATACCACGAGCAGTACTTC.

This clone was seen just once. The chain links TRBV28 to TRBJ2-1; TRBD2 might be the D (6 bases). CDR1 MDHEN and CDR2 SYDVKM come from the germline V gene. The CDR3 covers 15 residues. The germline V and J ends were trimmed by 5 bases and 6 bases, with 17 bases remaining between them. CDR3 in DNA: TGTGCCAGCAGTCCGTGGGGGGATGGAAGCAATGAGCAGTTCTTC. Translated, it gives CASSPWGDGSNEQFF.

The rearrangement uses TRBV19 and TRBJ2-6, with 15 bases identical to TRBD2. The CDR3 loop spans 18 amino acids. Germline assignment: CDR1 LNHDA and CDR2 SQIVND (reference sequence). V trimming: 5 bases; J trimming: 1 base; junction bases outside the gene matches: 3. The CDR3: CASSLGTSGGSGANVLTF. The CDR3 DNA is TGTGCCAGTAGTCTTGGGACTAGCGGGGGGTCTGGGGCCAACGTCCTGACTTTC.

CDR3 nucleotide sequence: TGTGCCAGTAGTATAGCGGCAGGGGGCTCCTATGGCTACACCTTC. It specifies CASSIAAGGSYGYTF. This rearrangement joins TRBV19 to TRBJ1-2; 8 bases agree with TRBD1. The J segment lost 4 bases and the V segment lost 1 base, leaving 5 bases of the junction unmatched. The CDR3 extends over 15 amino acids. Germline loops: CDR1 LNHDA, CDR2 SQIVND (reference sequence).

The CDR3, as DNA: TGTGCCAGCTCACCCCGGGACAGGGGGTTCGTGAACACTGAAGCTTTCTTT. Its protein is CASSPRDRGFVNTEAFF. The rearrangement links TRBV18 to TRBJ1-1, with TRBD1 matching over 11 bases. The CDR3 has 17 amino acids. The V gene end was trimmed by 3 bases and the J gene end by 0 bases; junction bases not matched to a gene: 6. The V gene's germline CDR1 is KGHSH and CDR2 LQKENI.

The V call is TRBV30, the J call TRBJ1-1; D gene uncertain. The CDR3 spans 13 residues. Germline CDR1 and CDR2: GTSNPN and SVGIG (reference sequence). V was cut by 5 bases and J by 2 bases, with 12 bases left in between. CDR3 DNA sequence: TGTGCCTGGGTAACTCCCGGAAACACTGAAGCTTTCTTT. Encoded protein: CAWVTPGNTEAFF.